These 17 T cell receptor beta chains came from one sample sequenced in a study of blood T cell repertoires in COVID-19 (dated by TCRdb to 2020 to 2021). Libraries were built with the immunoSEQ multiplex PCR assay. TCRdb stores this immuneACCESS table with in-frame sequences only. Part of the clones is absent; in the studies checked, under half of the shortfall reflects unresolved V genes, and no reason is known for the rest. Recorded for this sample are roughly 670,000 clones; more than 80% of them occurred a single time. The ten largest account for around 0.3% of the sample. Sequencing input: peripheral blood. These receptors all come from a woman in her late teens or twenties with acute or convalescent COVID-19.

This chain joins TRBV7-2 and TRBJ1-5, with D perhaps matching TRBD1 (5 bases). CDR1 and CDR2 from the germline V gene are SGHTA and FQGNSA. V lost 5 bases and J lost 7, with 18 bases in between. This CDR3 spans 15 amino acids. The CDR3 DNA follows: TGTGCCAGCAGCCGGGTGGGGGGGTTTTCACAGCCCCAGCATTTT. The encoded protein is CASSRVGGFSQPQHF.

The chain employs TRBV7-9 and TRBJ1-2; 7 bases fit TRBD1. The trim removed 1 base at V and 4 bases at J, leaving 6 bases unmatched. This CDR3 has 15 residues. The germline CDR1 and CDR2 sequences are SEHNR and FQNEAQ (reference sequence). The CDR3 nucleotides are TGTGCCAGCAGCTTAGTGGTGCAGGGGGTCTATGGCTACACCTTC. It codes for CASSLVVQGVYGYTF.

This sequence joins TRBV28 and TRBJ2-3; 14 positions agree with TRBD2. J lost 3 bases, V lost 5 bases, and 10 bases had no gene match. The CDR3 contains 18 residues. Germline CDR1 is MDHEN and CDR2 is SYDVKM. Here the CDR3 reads CASSTWRTSGGQTDTQYF. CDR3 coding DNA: TGTGCCAGCAGTACCTGGCGGACTAGCGGGGGGCAAACAGATACGCAGTATTTT. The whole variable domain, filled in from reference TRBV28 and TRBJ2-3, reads DVKVTQSSRYLVKRTGEKVFLECVQDMDHENMFWYRQDPGLGLRLIYFSYDVKMKEKGDIPEGYSVSREKKERFSLILESASTNQTSMYLCASSTWRTSGGQTDTQYFGPGTRLTVL.

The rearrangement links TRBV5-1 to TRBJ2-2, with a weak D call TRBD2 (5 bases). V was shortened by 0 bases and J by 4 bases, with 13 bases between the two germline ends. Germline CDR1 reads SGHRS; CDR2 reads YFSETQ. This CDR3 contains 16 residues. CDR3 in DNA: TGCGCCAGCAGCTTGGTCCATGAGAGGGCCACCGGGGAGCTGTTTTTT. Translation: CASSLVHERATGELFF.

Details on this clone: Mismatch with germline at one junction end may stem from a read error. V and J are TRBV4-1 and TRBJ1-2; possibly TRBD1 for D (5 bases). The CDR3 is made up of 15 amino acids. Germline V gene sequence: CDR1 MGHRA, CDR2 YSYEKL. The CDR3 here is CASSQDQRQRGGLIF. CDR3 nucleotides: TGCGCCAGCAGCCAAGATCAGCGACAGCGGGGGGGTTTGATCTTC.

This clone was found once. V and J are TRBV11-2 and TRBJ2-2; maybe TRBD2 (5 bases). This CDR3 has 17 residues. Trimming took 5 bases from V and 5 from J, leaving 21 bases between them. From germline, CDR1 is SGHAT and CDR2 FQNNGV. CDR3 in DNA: TGTGCCAGCAGCCCCCCTCTTGGCCTCCGGGGTACCGGGGAGCTGTTTTTT. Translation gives CASSPPLGLRGTGELFF.

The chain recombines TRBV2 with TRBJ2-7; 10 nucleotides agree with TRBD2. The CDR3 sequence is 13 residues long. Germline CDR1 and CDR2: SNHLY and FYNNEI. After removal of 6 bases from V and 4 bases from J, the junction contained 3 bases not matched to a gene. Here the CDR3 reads CASRKTSGYEQYF. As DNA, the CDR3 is TGTGCCAGCAGGAAGACTAGCGGGTACGAGCAGTACTTC.

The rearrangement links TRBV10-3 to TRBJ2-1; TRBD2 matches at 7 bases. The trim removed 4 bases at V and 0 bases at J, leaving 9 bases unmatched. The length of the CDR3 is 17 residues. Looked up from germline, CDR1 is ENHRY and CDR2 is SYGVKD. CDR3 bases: TGTGCCATCAGTGCTTCGACTAGCCGCAGCTCCTACAATGAGCAGTTCTTC. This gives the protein CAISASTSRSSYNEQFF.

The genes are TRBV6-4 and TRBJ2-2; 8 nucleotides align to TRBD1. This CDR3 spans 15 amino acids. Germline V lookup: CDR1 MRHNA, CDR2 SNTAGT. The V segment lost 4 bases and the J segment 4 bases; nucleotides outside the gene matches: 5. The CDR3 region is CASSAFTGGTGELFF. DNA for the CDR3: TGTGCCAGCAGTGCTTTTACAGGGGGCACCGGGGAGCTGTTTTTT.

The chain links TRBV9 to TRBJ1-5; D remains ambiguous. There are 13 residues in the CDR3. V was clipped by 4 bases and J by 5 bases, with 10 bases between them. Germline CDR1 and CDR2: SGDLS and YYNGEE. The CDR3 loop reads CASSLDLYQPQHF. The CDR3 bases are TGTGCCAGCAGCTTAGATTTATATCAGCCCCAGCATTTT.

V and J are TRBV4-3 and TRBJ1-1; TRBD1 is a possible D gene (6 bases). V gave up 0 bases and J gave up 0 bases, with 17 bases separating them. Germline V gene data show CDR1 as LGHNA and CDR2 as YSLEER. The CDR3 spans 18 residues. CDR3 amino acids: CASSQEELKGVLNTEAFF. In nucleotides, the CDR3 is TGCGCCAGCAGCCAAGAAGAGCTAAAGGGGGTATTGAACACTGAAGCTTTCTTT.

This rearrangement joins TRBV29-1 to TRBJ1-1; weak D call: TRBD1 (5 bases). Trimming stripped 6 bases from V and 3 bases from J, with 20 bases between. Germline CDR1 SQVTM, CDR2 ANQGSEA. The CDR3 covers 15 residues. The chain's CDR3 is CSVDFGTGTHTEAFF. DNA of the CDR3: TGCAGCGTGGACTTCGGGACGGGGACTCACACTGAAGCTTTCTTT.

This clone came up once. The CDR3 loop is CASSPANRRQETQYF. Here the CDR3 DNA reads TGTGCCAGCTCACCCGCTAACCGCCGCCAAGAGACCCAGTACTTC. The rearrangement links TRBV18 to TRBJ2-5; no definite D call. CDR1 and CDR2 (germline): KGHSH, LQKENI. The V end lost 3 bases, the J end lost 1 base, and 12 bases lay between the germline ends. This CDR3 region has 15 residues.

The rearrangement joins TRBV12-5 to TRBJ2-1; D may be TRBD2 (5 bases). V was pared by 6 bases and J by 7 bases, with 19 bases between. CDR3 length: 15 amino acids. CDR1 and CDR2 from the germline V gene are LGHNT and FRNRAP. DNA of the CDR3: TGTGCTAGTGGCCCTGAGAGGGTGGGGAATAATGAGCAGTTCTTC. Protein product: CASGPERVGNNEQFF.

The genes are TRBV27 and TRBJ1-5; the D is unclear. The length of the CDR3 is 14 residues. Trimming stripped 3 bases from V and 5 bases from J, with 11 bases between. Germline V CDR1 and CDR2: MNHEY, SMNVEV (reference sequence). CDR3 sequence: CASSLGPQDQPQHF. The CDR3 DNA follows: TGTGCCAGCAGTTTGGGCCCGCAAGATCAGCCCCAGCATTTT.

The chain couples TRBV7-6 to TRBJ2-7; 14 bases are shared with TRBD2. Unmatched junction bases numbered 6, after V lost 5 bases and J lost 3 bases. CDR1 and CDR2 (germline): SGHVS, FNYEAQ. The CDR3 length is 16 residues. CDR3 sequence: CASSIGTSGGYYEQYF. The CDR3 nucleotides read TGTGCCAGCAGCATTGGGACTAGCGGGGGTTACTACGAGCAGTACTTC.

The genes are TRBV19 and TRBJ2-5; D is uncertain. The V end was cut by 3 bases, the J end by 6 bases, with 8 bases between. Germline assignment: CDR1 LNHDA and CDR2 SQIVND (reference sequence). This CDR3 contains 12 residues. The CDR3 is CASSIGMQTQYF. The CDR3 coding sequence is TGTGCCAGTAGTATCGGTATGCAGACCCAGTACTTC. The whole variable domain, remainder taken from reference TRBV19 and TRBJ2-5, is DGGITQSPKYLFRKEGQNVTLSCEQNLNHDAMYWYRQDPGQGLRLIYYSQIVNDFQKGDIAEGYSVSREKKESFPLTVTSAQKNPTAFYLCASSIGMQTQYFGPGTRLLVL.